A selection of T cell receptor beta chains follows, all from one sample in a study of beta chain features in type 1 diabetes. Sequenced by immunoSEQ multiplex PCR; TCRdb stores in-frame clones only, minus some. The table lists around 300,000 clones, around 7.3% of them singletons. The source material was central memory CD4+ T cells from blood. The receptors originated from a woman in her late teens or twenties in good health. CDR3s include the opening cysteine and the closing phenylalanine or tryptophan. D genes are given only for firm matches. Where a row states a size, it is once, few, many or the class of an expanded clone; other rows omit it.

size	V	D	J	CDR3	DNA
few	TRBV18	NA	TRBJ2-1	CASSPSSGNEQFF	TGTGCCAGCTCACCAAGTAGCGGCAATGAGCAGTTCTTC
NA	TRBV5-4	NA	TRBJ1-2	CASSLPNGDGYTF	TGTGCCAGCAGCTTGCCCAACGGTGACGGCTACACCTTC
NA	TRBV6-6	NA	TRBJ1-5	CASSYSSQPQHF	TGTGCCAGCAGTTACTCTTCGCAGCCCCAGCATTTT
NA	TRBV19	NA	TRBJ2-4	CASSILGAKNIQYF	TGTGCCAGTAGTATACTCGGAGCCAAAAACATTCAGTACTTC
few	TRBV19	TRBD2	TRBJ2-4	CASSPKRGGENIQYF	TGTGCCAGTAGCCCGAAGCGGGGGGGTGAAAACATTCAGTACTTC
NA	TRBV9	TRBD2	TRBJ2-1	CASSVAGGTGEQFF	TGTGCCAGCAGCGTAGCGGGAGGGACGGGTGAGCAGTTCTTC
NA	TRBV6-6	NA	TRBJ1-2	CASTGRAANYGYTF	TGTGCCAGCACAGGAAGGGCCGCTAACTATGGCTACACCTTC
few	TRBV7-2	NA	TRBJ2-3	CASGGRSLTDTQYF	TGTGCCAGCGGAGGGAGGTCCCTCACAGATACGCAGTATTTT
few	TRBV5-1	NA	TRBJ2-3	CASSGQGTDTQYF	TGCGCCAGCAGCGGCCAGGGAACAGATACGCAGTATTTT
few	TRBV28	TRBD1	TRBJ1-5	CASTTRTGYQPQHF	TGTGCCAGCACCACCCGGACAGGCTACCAGCCCCAGCATTTT
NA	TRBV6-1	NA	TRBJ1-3	CASSEEEGRGGTIYF	TGTGCCAGCAGTGAAGAGGAGGGACGAGGAGGCACCATATATTTT
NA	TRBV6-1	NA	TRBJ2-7	CAISEMGDEQYF	TGTGCCATCAGTGAGATGGGTGACGAGCAGTACTTC
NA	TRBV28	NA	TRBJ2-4	CASSVQGLSNIQYF	TGTGCCAGCTCGGTACAGGGTTTAAGTAACATTCAGTACTTC
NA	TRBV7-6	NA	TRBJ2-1	CASSATNWNEQFF	TGTGCCAGCAGCGCGACGAACTGGAATGAGCAGTTCTTC
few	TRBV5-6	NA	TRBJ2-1	CASSLRAIPLNNEQFF	TGTGCCAGCAGCTTACGGGCGATCCCTCTCAATAATGAGCAGTTCTTC
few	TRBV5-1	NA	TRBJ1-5	CASSFQPTGGGQPQHF	TGCGCCAGCAGCTTTCAACCTACGGGGGGAGGTCAGCCCCAGCATTTT
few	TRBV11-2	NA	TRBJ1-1	CASSLGLGGLSEAFF	TGTGCCAGCAGCTTAGGTCTCGGGGGGCTCTCTGAAGCTTTCTTT
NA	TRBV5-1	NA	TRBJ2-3	CASRPRATLTDTQYF	TGCGCCAGCCGGCCCAGGGCGACCCTCACAGATACGCAGTATTTT
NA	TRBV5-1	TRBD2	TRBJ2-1	CASSLSGSRSYNEQFF	TGCGCCAGCAGCCTTAGCGGGAGTAGGTCCTACAATGAGCAGTTCTTC
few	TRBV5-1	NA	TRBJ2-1	CASSLAPNRPEQFF	TGCGCCAGCAGCTTGGCCCCCAACCGTCCTGAGCAGTTCTTC
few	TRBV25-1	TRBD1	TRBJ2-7	CASSYRSPTGVDEQYF	TGTGCCAGCAGCTACCGATCCCCTACAGGGGTTGACGAGCAGTACTTC
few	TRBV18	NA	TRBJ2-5	CASSPDTNLGETQYF	TGTGCCAGCTCACCGGACACCAACCTGGGGGAGACCCAGTACTTC
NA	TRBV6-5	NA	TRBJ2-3	CASRDLSDTQYF	TGTGCCAGCAGGGACTTATCAGATACGCAGTATTTT
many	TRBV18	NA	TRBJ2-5	CASSGGPGRLRETQYF	TGTGCCAGCTCCGGTGGGCCAGGGCGATTGAGGGAGACCCAGTACTTC
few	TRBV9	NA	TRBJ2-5	CASSPRPYLETQYF	TGTGCCAGCAGCCCTCGACCGTACTTAGAGACCCAGTACTTC
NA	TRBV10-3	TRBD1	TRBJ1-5	CAIRGDRDNQPQHF	TGTGCCATCCGCGGGGACAGGGACAATCAGCCCCAGCATTTT
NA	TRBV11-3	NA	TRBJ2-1	CASSLINAEQFF	TGTGCCAGCAGCTTAATTAACGCTGAGCAGTTCTTC
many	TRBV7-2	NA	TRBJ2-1	CASSLVLTYNEQFF	TGTGCCAGCAGCTTAGTGCTTACCTACAATGAGCAGTTCTTC
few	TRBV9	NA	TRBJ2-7	CASSVAGYGDYEQYF	TGTGCCAGCAGCGTAGCAGGGTACGGAGACTACGAGCAGTACTTC
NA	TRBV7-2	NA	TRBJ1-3	CASSLDGYPSGNTIYF	TGTGCCAGCAGCTTAGATGGTTATCCCTCTGGAAACACCATATATTTT
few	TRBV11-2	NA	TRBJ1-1	CASSIERGTEAFF	TGTGCCAGCAGCATCGAACGGGGTACTGAAGCTTTCTTT
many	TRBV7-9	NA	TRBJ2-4	CASSLSGLNIQYF	TGTGCCAGCAGCTTATCAGGGTTGAACATTCAGTACTTC
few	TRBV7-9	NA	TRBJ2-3	CASTFGTTGGPDTQYF	TGTGCCAGCACCTTCGGGACAACCGGGGGGCCAGATACGCAGTATTTT
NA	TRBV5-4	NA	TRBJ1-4	CASSLEAGMLEKLFF	TGTGCCAGCAGCTTGGAGGCAGGGATGTTGGAAAAACTGTTTTTT
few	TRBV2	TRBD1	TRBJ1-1	CASRRDRGNTEAFF	TGTGCCAGCAGGCGGGACAGGGGGAACACTGAAGCTTTCTTT
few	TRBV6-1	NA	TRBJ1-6	CASRLQEFYNSPLHF	TGTGCCAGCAGGCTACAGGAGTTTTATAATTCACCCCTCCACTTT
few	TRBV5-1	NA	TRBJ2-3	CASSLSPGPTDTQYF	TGCGCCAGCAGCTTGAGTCCGGGACCCACAGATACGCAGTATTTT
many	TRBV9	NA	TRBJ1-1	CASSAGRGATEAFF	TGTGCCAGCAGCGCCGGCAGGGGAGCCACTGAAGCTTTCTTT
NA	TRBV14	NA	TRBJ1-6	CASSQGGSYNSPLHF	TGTGCCAGCAGCCAAGGGGGCTCCTATAATTCACCCCTCCACTTT
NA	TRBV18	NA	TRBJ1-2	CASSLQVDGYTF	TGTGCCAGCTCACTACAGGTCGATGGCTACACCTTC
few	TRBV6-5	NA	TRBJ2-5	CASGGINQETQYF	TGTGCCAGCGGGGGAATAAACCAAGAGACCCAGTACTTC
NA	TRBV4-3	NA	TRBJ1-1	CASSHQSANRGTEAFF	TGCGCCAGCAGCCATCAATCGGCGAACCGCGGCACTGAAGCTTTCTTT
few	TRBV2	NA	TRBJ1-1	CATKAQHNTEAFF	TGTGCCACCAAAGCACAGCACAACACTGAAGCTTTCTTT
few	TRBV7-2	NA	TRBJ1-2	CASSLYGRGYTF	TGTGCCAGCAGCTTATATGGACGGGGCTACACCTTC
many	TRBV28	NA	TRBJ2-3	CASSFGGQRTDTQYF	TGTGCCAGCAGTTTTGGGGGGCAGCGTACAGATACGCAGTATTTT
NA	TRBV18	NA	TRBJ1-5	CASSRASGRGEPQHF	TGTGCCAGCTCAAGAGCGTCTGGGAGGGGAGAGCCCCAGCATTTT
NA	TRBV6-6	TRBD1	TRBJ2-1	CASTLGQANEQFF	TGTGCCAGCACCCTGGGACAGGCAAATGAGCAGTTCTTC
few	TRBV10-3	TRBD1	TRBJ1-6	CAISVAGGGGSPLHF	TGTGCCATCAGTGTCGCAGGGGGCGGGGGGTCACCCCTCCACTTT
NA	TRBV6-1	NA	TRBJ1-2	CASRVAIQGYTF	TGTGCCAGCAGGGTGGCTATACAGGGCTACACCTTC
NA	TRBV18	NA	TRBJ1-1	CASSQKTGLTEAFF	TGTGCCAGCTCGCAAAAAACAGGGTTGACTGAAGCTTTCTTT
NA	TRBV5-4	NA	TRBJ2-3	CASSLALTMGYTDTQYF	TGTGCCAGCAGCTTGGCCTTGACTATGGGGTACACAGATACGCAGTATTTT
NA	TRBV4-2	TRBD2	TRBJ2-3	CASRNSLAGVPDTQYF	TGTGCCAGCCGAAACTCACTAGCGGGGGTCCCAGATACGCAGTATTTT
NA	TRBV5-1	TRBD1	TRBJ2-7	CASNPGQSSYEQYF	TGCGCCAGCAACCCGGGACAGAGCTCCTACGAGCAGTACTTC
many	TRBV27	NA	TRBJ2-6	CASSLTGTSSGANVLTF	TGTGCCAGCAGTCTAACAGGGACGAGCTCTGGGGCCAACGTCCTGACTTTC